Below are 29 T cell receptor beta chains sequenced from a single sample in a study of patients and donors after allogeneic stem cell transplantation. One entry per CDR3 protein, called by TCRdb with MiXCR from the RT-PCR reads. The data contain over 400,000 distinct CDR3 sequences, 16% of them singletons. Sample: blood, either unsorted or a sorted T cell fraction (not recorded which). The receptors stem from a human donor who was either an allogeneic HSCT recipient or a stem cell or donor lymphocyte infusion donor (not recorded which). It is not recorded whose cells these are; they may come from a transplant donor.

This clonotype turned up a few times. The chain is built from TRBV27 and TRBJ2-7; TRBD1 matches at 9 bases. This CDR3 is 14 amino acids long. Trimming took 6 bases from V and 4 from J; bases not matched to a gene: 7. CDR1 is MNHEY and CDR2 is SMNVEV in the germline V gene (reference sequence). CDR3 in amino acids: CASRRTGTGYEQYF. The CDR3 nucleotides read TGTGCCAGCAGACGTACCGGGACAGGGTACGAGCAGTACTTC.

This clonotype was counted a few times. Written as DNA, the CDR3 is TGTGCCAGCAGTAGGTCTAGCGGGGTGTACGAGCAGTACTTC. It yields the protein CASSRSSGVYEQYF. The chain combines TRBV25-1 with TRBJ2-7; 9 bases agree with TRBD2. The CDR3 length is 14 residues. The germline V gene encodes CDR1 MGHDK and CDR2 SYGVNS. The J segment lost 4 bases and the V segment lost 5 bases, leaving 6 bases of the junction unmatched.

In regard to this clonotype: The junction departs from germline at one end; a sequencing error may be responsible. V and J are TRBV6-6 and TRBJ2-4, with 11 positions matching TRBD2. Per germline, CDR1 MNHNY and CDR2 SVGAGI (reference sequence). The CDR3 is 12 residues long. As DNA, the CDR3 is TGTGCCAGCAGTCAACTAGCGGGGGTCTTTGTCTTC. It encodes CASSQLAGVFVF.

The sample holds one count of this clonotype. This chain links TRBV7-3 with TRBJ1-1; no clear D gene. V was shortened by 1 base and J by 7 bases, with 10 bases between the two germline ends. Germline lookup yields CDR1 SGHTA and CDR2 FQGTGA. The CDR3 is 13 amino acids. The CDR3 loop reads CASSLKGIDEAFF. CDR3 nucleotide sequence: TGTGCCAGCAGCTTAAAAGGGATTGATGAAGCTTTCTTT. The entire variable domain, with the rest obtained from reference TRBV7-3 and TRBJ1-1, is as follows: GAGVSQTPSNKVTEKGKYVELRCDPISGHTALYWYRQSLGQGPEFLIYFQGTGAADDSGLPNDRFFAVRPEGSVSTLKIQRTERGDSAVYLCASSLKGIDEAFFGQGTRLTVV.

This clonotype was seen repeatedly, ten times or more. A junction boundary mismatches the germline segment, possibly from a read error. The CDR3 bases are TGTGCCAGCTCGTTGGACAGGGACTATGGCTACACCTTC. It is translated as CASSLDRDYGYTF. V and J are TRBV5-1 and TRBJ1-2, with TRBD1 matching 8 bases. The germline CDR1 and CDR2 sequences are SGHRS and YFSETQ. The CDR3 loop spans 13 amino acids.

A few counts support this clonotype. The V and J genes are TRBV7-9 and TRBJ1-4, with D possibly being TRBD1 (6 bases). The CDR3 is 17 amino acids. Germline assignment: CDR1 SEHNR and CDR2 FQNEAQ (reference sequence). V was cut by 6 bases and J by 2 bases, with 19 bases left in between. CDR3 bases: TGTGCCAGCAGTCTACAGGGCTTCGGTTCGACTAATGAAAAACTGTTTTTT. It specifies CASSLQGFGSTNEKLFF.

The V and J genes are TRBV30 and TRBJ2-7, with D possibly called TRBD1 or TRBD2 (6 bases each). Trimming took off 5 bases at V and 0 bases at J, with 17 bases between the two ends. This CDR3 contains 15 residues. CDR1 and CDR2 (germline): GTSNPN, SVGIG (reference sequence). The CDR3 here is CAWVNWRGSSYEQYF. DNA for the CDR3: TGTGCCTGGGTAAATTGGAGGGGGAGCTCCTACGAGCAGTACTTC.

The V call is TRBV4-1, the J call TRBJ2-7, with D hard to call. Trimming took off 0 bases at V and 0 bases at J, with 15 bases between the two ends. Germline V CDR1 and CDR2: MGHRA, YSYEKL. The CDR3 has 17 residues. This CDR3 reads CASSQDRSLASSYEQYF. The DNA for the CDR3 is TGCGCCAGCAGCCAAGATAGAAGCCTCGCCAGCTCCTACGAGCAGTACTTC.

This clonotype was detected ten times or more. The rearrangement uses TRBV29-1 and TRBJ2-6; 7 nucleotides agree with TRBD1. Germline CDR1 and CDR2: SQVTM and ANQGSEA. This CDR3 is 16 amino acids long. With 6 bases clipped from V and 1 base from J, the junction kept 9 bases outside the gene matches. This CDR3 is CSVRHRGRSGANVLTF. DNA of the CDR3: TGCAGCGTCCGGCACAGGGGAAGGTCTGGGGCCAACGTCCTGACTTTC.

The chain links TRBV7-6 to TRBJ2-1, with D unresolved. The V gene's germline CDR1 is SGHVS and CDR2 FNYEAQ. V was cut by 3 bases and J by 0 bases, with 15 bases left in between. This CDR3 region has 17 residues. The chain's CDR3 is CASSFPPRGGSYNEQFF. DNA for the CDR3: TGTGCCAGCAGCTTTCCCCCTCGAGGCGGCTCCTACAATGAGCAGTTCTTC.

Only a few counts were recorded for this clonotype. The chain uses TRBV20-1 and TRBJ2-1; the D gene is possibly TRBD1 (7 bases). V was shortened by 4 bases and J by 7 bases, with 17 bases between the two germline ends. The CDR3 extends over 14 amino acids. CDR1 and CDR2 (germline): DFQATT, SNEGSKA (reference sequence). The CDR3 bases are TGCAGTGCTATCTCGGACAGGCGGGGAAATGAGCAGTTCTTC. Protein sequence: CSAISDRRGNEQFF.

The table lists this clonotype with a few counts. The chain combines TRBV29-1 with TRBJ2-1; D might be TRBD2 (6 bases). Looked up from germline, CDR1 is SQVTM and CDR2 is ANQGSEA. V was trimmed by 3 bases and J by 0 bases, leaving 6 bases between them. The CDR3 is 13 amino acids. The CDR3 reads CSVERDSYNEQFF. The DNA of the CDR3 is TGCAGCGTTGAGCGGGACTCCTACAATGAGCAGTTCTTC.

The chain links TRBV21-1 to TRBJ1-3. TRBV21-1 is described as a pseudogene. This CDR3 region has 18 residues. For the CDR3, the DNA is TGTGCCAGCAGCAAAGGATGTTACAGTTCGAGCTCTGGAAACACCATATATTTT. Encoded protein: CASSKGCYSSSSGNTIYF.

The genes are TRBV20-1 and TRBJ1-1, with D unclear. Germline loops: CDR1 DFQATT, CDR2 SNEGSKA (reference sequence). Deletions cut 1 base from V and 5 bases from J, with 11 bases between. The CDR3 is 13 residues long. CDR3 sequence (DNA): TGCAGTGCTAGAGCACCTCCTTATACTGAAGCTTTCTTT. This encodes CSARAPPYTEAFF.

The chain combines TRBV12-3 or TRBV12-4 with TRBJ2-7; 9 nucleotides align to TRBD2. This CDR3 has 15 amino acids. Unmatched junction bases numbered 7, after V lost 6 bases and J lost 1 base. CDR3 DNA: TGTGCCAGCAGACTTCTAGCGGGGTCTTCCTACGAGCAGTACTTC. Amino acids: CASRLLAGSSYEQYF.

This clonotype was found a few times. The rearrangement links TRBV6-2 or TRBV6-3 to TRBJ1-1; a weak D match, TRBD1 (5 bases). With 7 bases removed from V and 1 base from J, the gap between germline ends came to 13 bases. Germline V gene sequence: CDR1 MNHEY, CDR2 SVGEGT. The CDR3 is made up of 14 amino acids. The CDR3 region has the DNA TGTGCCAGCAACCAGGACATTCCGAACACTGAAGCTTTCTTT. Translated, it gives CASNQDIPNTEAFF.

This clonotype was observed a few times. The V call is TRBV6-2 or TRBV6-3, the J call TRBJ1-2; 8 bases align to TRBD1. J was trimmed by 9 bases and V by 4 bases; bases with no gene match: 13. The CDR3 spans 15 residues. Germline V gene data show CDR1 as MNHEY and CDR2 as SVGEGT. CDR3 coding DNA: TGTGCCAGCAGTTCATCCGGGACAGGAGCTATTAGCTACACCTTC. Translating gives CASSSSGTGAISYTF.

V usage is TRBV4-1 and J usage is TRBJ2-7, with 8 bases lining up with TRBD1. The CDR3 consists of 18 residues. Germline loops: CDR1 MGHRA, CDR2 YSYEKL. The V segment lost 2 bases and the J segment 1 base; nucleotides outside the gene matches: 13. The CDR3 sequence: CASSQRDRRHSRSYEQYF. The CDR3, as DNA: TGCGCCAGCAGCCAACGGGACAGGCGGCACTCTAGGTCCTACGAGCAGTACTTC.

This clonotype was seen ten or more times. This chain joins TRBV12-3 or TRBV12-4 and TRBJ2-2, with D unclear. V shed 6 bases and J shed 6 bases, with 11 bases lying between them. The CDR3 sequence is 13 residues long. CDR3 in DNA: TGTGCCAGCAGCCCCGGAAGGTCCGGGGAGCTGTTTTTT. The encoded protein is CASSPGRSGELFF.

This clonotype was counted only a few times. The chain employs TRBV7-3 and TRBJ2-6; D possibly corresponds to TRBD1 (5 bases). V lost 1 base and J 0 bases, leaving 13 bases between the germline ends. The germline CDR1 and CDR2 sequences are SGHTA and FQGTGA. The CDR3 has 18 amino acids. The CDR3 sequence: CASSLSAGRSSGANVLTF. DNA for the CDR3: TGTGCCAGCAGCTTAAGCGCAGGGCGATCCTCTGGGGCCAACGTCCTGACTTTC.

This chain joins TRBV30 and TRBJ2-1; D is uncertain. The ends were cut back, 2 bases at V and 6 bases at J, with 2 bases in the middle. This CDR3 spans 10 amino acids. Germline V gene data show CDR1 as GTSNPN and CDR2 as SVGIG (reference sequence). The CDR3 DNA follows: TGTGCCTGGAGTAGCAATGAGCAGTTCTTC. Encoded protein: CAWSSNEQFF.

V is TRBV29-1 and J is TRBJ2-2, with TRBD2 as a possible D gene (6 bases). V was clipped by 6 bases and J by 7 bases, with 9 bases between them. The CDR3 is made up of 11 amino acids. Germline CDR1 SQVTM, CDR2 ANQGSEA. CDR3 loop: CSVGTVGELFF. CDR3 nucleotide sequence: TGCAGCGTGGGGACTGTCGGGGAGCTGTTTTTT.

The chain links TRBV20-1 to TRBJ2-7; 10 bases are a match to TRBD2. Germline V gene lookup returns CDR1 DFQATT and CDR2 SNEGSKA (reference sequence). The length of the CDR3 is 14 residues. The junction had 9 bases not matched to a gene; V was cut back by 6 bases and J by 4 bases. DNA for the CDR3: TGCAGTGCCGCGCCGGGACTAGCGACTTACGAGCAGTACTTC. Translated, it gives CSAAPGLATYEQYF.

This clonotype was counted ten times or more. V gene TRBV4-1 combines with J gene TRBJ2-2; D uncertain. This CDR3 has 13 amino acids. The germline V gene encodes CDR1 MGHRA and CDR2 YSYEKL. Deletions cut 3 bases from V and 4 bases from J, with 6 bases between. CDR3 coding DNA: TGCGCCAGCAGCCATCTGATCACCGGGGAGCTGTTTTTT. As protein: CASSHLITGELFF.

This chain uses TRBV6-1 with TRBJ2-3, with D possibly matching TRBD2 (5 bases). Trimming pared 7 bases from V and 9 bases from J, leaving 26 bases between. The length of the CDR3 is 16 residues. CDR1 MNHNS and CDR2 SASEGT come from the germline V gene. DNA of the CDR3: TGTGCCAGCAAGAGGCGGTCTAGCAATCACCCTGAAACGCAGTATTTT. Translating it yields CASKRRSSNHPETQYF.

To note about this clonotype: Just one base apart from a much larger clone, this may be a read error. For the CDR3, the DNA is TGTGCCAGCAGTTTAGGCGGGAGGGATGGCACCGGGGAGCTGTTTTTT. It is translated as CASSLGGRDGTGELFF. The V call is TRBV12-3 or TRBV12-4, the J call TRBJ2-2; 9 bases fit TRBD2. CDR3 size: 16 residues. V lost 1 base and J lost 4; bases outside the gene matches: 4.

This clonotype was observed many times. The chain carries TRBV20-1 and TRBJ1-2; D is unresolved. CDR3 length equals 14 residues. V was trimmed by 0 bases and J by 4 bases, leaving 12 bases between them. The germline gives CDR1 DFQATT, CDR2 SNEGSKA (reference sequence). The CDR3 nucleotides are TGCAGTGCTAGAGACGGCCGGAATCCCTATGGCTACACCTTC. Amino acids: CSARDGRNPYGYTF.

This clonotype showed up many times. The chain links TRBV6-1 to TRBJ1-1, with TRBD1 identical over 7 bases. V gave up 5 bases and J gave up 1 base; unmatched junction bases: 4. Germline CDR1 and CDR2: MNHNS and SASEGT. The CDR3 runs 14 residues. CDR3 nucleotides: TGTGCCAGCAGTAGGGGGACAGAGAACACTGAAGCTTTCTTT. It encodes CASSRGTENTEAFF.

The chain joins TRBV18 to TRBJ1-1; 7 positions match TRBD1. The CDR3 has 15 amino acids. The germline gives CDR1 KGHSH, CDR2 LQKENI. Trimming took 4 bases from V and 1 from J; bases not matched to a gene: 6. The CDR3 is CASSRGQPSNTEAFF. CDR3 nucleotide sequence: TGTGCCAGCTCACGGGGACAGCCCTCGAACACTGAAGCTTTCTTT.